This T cell receptor beta chain derives from a study of cytomegalovirus exposure and HLA in healthy donors. On this clone itself: Its antigen is as yet unknown.

V lost 4 bases and J lost 5; bases outside the gene matches: 11. The CDR3 has 16 residues. From germline, CDR1 is SNHLY and CDR2 FYNNEI. Notes on the study in general: Rare sequences made up most TCRs, while some public TCRs were found in many donors. When a later analysis was performed, an Asian-associated ancestry cluster reportedly had fewer N-insertions than the roughly 730-donor mean. Among the CMV-associated chains, a few were confirmed in vitro as specific for CMV antigens.

PCR was performed using 60 Vbeta and 13 Jbeta primers. Here immunoSEQ multiplex PCR was the method, and the copy in TCRdb shows in-frame clones only, minus some. The data show about 110,000 clones, 82% seen once. Sequenced sample: PBMCs. The chain has TRBV2 and TRBJ2-5, with 9 bases matching TRBD2. The sequence came from a man aged 25 to 40 in good health and CMV-seropositive. As DNA, the CDR3 is TGTGCCAGCAGTGGGAGCGGGGGGCTGCGGGGGGAGACCCAGTACTTC. Its protein is CASSGSGGLRGETQYF.